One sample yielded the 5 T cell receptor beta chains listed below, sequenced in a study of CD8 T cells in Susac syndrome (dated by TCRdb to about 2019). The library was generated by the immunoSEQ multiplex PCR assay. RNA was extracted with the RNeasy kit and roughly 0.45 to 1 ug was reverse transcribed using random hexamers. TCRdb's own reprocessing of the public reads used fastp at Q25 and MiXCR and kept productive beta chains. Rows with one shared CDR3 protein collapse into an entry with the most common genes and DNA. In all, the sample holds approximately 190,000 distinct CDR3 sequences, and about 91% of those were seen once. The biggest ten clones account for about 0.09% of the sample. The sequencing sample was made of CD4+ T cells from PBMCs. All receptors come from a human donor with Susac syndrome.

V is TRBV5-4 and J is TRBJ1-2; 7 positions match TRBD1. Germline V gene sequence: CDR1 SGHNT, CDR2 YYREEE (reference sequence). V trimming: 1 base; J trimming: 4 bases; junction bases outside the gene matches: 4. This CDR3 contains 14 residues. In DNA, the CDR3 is TGTGCCAGCAGCTTGCAGGGACAGATCTATGGCTACACCTTC. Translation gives CASSLQGQIYGYTF.

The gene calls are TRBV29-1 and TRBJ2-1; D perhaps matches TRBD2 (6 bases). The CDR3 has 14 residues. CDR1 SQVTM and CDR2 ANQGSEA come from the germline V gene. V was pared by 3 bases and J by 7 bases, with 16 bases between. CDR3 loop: CSVELQEGLNEQFF. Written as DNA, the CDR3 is TGCAGCGTTGAGCTGCAGGAGGGGTTGAATGAGCAGTTCTTC.

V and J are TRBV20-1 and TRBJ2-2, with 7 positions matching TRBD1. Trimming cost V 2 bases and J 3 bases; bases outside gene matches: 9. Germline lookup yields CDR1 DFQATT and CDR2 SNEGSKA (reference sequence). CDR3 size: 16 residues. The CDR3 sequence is CSARPPTGLDTGELFF. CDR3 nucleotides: TGCAGTGCTAGACCCCCGACAGGGCTCGACACCGGGGAGCTGTTTTTT.

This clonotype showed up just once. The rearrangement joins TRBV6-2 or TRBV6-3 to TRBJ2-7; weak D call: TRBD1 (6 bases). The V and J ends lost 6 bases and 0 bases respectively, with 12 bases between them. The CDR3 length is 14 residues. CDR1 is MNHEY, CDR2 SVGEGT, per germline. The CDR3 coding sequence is TGTGCCAGCAGCCAACAGGGAAGCTCCTACGAGCAGTACTTC. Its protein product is CASSQQGSSYEQYF.

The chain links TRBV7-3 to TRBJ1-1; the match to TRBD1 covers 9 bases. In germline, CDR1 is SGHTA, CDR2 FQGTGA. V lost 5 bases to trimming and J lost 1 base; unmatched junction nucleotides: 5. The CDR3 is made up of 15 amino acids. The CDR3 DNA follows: TGTGCCAGCAGCCCTGGGACAGGGACGAACACTGAAGCTTTCTTT. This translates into CASSPGTGTNTEAFF. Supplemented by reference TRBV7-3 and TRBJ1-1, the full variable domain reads GAGVSQTPSNKVTEKGKYVELRCDPISGHTALYWYRQSLGQGPEFLIYFQGTGAADDSGLPNDRFFAVRPEGSVSTLKIQRTERGDSAVYLCASSPGTGTNTEAFFGQGTRLTVV.